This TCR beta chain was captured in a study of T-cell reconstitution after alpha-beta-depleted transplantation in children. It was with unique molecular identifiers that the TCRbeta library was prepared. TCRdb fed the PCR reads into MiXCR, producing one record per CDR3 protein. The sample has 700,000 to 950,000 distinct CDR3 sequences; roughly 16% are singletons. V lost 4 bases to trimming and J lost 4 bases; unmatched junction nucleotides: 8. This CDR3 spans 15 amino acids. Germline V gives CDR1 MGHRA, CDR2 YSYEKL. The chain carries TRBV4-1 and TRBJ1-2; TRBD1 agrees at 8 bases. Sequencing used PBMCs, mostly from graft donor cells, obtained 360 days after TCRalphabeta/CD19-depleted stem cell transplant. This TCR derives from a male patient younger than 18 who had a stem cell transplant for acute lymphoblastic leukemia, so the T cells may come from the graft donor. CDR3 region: CASSPRSGGAYGYTF. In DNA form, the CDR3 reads TGCGCCAGCAGCCCACGGTCAGGGGGCGCCTATGGCTACACCTTC.